Listed below are T cell receptor beta chains from one sample, sequenced in a study of OX40 agonist ivuxolimab in advanced cancers. Profiled with immunoSEQ multiplex PCR; TCRdb holds only in-frame clones, not every one. The sample shows approximately 66,000 clones, around four fifths of them seen only once. The sequencing here drew on CD4+ or CD8+ T cells sorted from blood, taken in a trial of the OX40 agonist ivuxolimab. The origin of the receptors is an adult with an advanced solid tumor such as melanoma, head and neck, liver or kidney cancer. The CDR3 runs from the conserved cysteine through the conserved F or W. D genes are given only for firm matches. Only some rows state a clone size, as once, few, many or a class for expanded clones.

d_gene,v_gene,len,abundance,j_gene,CDR3aa,CDR3nt
-,TRBV14,14,-,TRBJ2-4,CASSLRGTKNIQYF,TGTGCCAGCAGCCTTCGGGGGACCAAAAACATTCAGTACTTC
-,TRBV27,13,-,TRBJ1-1,CASSFSWKTEAFF,TGTGCCAGCAGTTTTTCATGGAAGACTGAAGCTTTCTTT
TRBD1,TRBV14,15,-,TRBJ2-7,CASSQGQGSSYEQYF,TGTGCCAGCAGCCAAGGACAGGGGAGCTCCTACGAGCAGTACTTC
TRBD2,TRBV5-1,16,-,TRBJ2-1,CASSIGNSGALNEQFF,TGCGCCAGCAGCATTGGGAATAGCGGGGCCCTCAATGAGCAGTTCTTC
-,TRBV7-3,15,-,TRBJ1-6,CASSLTGELNSPLHF,TGTGCCAGCAGCTTAACCGGGGAACTTAATTCACCCCTCCACTTT
-,TRBV21-1,11,-,TRBJ1-4,CASCNREKLFF,TGTGCCAGCTGTAATCGCGAAAAACTGTTTTTT
-,TRBV6-1,14,-,TRBJ2-1,CASSQTGSHNEQFF,TGTGCCAGCAGTCAGACAGGTTCTCACAATGAGCAGTTCTTC
-,TRBV9,14,-,TRBJ2-3,CASSVVPGTDTQYF,TGTGCCAGCAGCGTAGTACCGGGAACAGATACGCAGTATTTT
TRBD1,TRBV6-1,16,-,TRBJ1-2,CASSARSGQGHYGYTF,TGTGCCAGCAGTGCCCGTTCCGGACAGGGCCACTATGGCTACACCTTC
TRBD2,TRBV2,14,-,TRBJ2-5,CASRRLAEWETQYF,TGTGCCAGCAGAAGACTAGCGGAATGGGAGACCCAGTACTTC
-,TRBV11-2,15,-,TRBJ2-7,CASRGVGSTSYEQYF,TGTGCCAGCAGGGGAGTGGGCTCGACCTCCTACGAGCAGTACTTC
-,TRBV7-8,16,-,TRBJ1-3,CASSLDGTYSGNTIYF,TGTGCCAGCAGCTTAGACGGCACCTACTCTGGAAACACCATATATTTT
-,TRBV28,12,-,TRBJ1-6,CASSPHHSPLHF,TGTGCCAGCAGTCCACATCATTCACCCCTCCACTTT
TRBD1,TRBV29-1,13,-,TRBJ1-1,CSVAQGHQREAFF,TGCAGCGTCGCACAGGGGCACCAACGAGAAGCTTTCTTT
TRBD1,TRBV7-3,12,few,TRBJ2-1,CASGTGDNEQFF,TGTGCAAGCGGGACAGGGGACAATGAGCAGTTCTTC
-,TRBV29-1,13,-,TRBJ2-2,CSVGVPNTGELFF,TGCAGCGTTGGGGTTCCTAACACCGGGGAGCTGTTTTTT
-,TRBV5-4,17,-,TRBJ1-4,CASSLAGARGANEKLFF,TGTGCCAGCAGCTTGGCCGGGGCCAGGGGAGCTAATGAAAAACTGTTTTTT
-,TRBV2,11,-,TRBJ2-7,CASSYGHEQYF,TGTGCCAGCAGTTACGGGCACGAGCAGTACTTC
-,TRBV18,12,-,TRBJ1-1,CASSPTNTEAFF,TGTGCCAGCTCACCCACGAACACTGAAGCTTTCTTT
-,TRBV5-1,17,-,TRBJ2-3,CASSLAVGDASTDTQYF,TGCGCCAGCAGCTTGGCGGTTGGGGATGCTAGCACAGATACGCAGTATTTT
TRBD1,TRBV13,15,-,TRBJ2-2,CASSIRQGNTGELFF,TGTGCCAGCAGCATAAGACAGGGAAACACCGGGGAGCTGTTTTTT
TRBD2,TRBV29-1,15,-,TRBJ2-5,CSVDTASGVSETQYF,TGCAGCGTTGATACCGCTAGCGGGGTGTCAGAGACCCAGTACTTC
-,TRBV28,12,-,TRBJ2-7,CASSLKAYEQYF,TGTGCCAGCAGTTTGAAGGCCTACGAGCAGTACTTC
TRBD1,TRBV27,15,-,TRBJ1-2,CASSFTGGVLDGYTF,TGTGCCAGCAGCTTCACAGGGGGCGTCTTGGATGGCTACACCTTC
-,TRBV27,14,-,TRBJ1-4,CASSLYQGGEKLFF,TGTGCCAGCAGTTTATACCAGGGAGGTGAAAAACTGTTTTTT
-,TRBV19,12,-,TRBJ1-2,CASSFMAYGYTF,TGTGCCAGTAGTTTTATGGCCTATGGCTACACCTTC
TRBD2,TRBV10-3,14,-,TRBJ2-1,CASAGGAISSEQFF,TGTGCCAGCGCCGGGGGGGCCATTTCGTCTGAGCAGTTCTTC
TRBD1,TRBV4-3,14,-,TRBJ2-7,CASSARTGGYEQYF,TGCGCCAGCAGCGCTCGGACAGGGGGGTACGAGCAGTACTTC
-,TRBV30,12,-,TRBJ2-7,CACTGYSYEQYF,TGTGCCTGTACAGGTTACAGCTACGAGCAGTACTTC
-,TRBV6-5,16,-,TRBJ1-3,CASSYSSGASGNTIYF,TGTGCCAGCAGTTACTCTTCGGGGGCAAGTGGAAACACCATATATTTT
TRBD1,TRBV10-3,15,-,TRBJ1-4,CAISETGGKGEKLFF,TGTGCCATCAGTGAGACAGGGGGGAAAGGTGAAAAACTGTTTTTT
-,TRBV2,12,-,TRBJ1-1,CASNPQNTEAFF,TGTGCCAGCAATCCCCAGAACACTGAAGCTTTCTTT
TRBD1,TRBV6-4,14,-,TRBJ1-2,CASSDFDRGGGYTF,TGTGCCAGCAGTGACTTCGACAGGGGTGGAGGCTACACCTTC
-,TRBV5-6,14,-,TRBJ2-2,CASSLIWNTGELFF,TGTGCCAGCAGCTTGATCTGGAACACCGGGGAGCTGTTTTTT
TRBD2,TRBV28,16,-,TRBJ2-3,CASSFGAGHGTDTQYF,TGTGCCAGCAGTTTCGGAGCGGGGCACGGCACAGATACGCAGTATTTT
-,TRBV6-1,15,-,TRBJ2-3,CASKTGGPLTDTQYF,TGTGCCAGCAAGACCGGGGGGCCCCTCACAGATACGCAGTATTTT
-,TRBV5-3,16,-,TRBJ2-3,CARRRVEGERTDTQYF,TGTGCCAGAAGGAGGGTAGAAGGGGAACGGACAGATACGCAGTATTTT
-,TRBV28,13,-,TRBJ1-1,CASRSGQRTEAFF,TGTGCCAGCCGTTCAGGGCAACGCACTGAAGCTTTCTTT
-,TRBV5-1,11,once,TRBJ2-5,CASSPGETQYF,TGCGCCAGCAGCCCAGGGGAGACCCAGTACTTC
-,TRBV7-9,13,once,TRBJ1-5,CASSRDENQPQHF,TGTGCCAGCAGCCGGGACGAAAATCAGCCCCAGCATTTT
-,TRBV18,17,-,TRBJ2-3,CASSRTTWRGGTDTQYF,TGTGCCAGCTCTCGAACGACATGGCGGGGAGGCACAGATACGCAGTATTTT
-,TRBV2,13,-,TRBJ2-7,CASSRQRTYEQYF,TGTGCCAGCTCGCGGCAGAGAACCTACGAGCAGTACTTC
-,TRBV27,14,-,TRBJ2-5,CASRRASTQETQYF,TGTGCCAGCAGGCGGGCCTCCACGCAAGAGACCCAGTACTTC
-,TRBV5-1,13,once,TRBJ1-1,CASSLQENTEAFF,TGCGCCAGCAGCTTGCAGGAGAACACTGAAGCTTTCTTT
-,TRBV5-1,14,-,TRBJ2-7,CASSFLGAPYEQYF,TGCGCCAGCAGCTTTCTTGGTGCACCCTACGAGCAGTACTTC
-,TRBV30,12,few,TRBJ1-1,CAWNREYTEAFF,TGTGCCTGGAACCGGGAATACACTGAAGCTTTCTTT
TRBD2,TRBV7-2,16,-,TRBJ2-7,CASSLGRGGKGYEQYF,TGTGCCAGCAGCTTGGGACGGGGGGGCAAGGGCTACGAGCAGTACTTC
-,TRBV6-5,13,once,TRBJ1-6,CASSYDRQVPLHF,TGTGCCAGTAGTTACGACAGACAAGTACCCCTCCACTTT
TRBD1,TRBV2,15,-,TRBJ2-3,CASRLQGANTDTQYF,TGTGCCAGCAGATTACAGGGGGCGAACACAGATACGCAGTATTTT
TRBD2,TRBV9,16,once,TRBJ2-3,CASSPRGLAGVDTQYF,TGTGCCAGCAGCCCCCGAGGACTAGCGGGGGTAGATACGCAGTATTTT
TRBD2,TRBV11-2,14,-,TRBJ2-1,CASSLETSPGEQFF,TGTGCCAGCAGCTTGGAGACTAGCCCTGGTGAGCAGTTCTTC